The rows below give T cell receptor beta chains drawn from one sample of a study of Ad26.COV2.S vaccination and SARS-CoV-2 variants. Here immunoSEQ multiplex PCR was the method, and the copy in TCRdb shows in-frame clones only, minus some. The sample consists of a few hundred thousand clones, around 90% of them appearing once. Sequencing was performed on peripheral blood, taken in a trial of Ad26.COV2.S vaccine versus placebo. These receptors were taken from a person aged 18 to 59 who received the Ad26.COV2.S COVID-19 vaccine or a placebo. The CDR3 runs from the conserved cysteine through the conserved F or W. The order of the fields is V gene, D gene, J gene, clone size, CDR3 DNA, CDR3 protein. The D gene is left open where the match is weak. Size is stated for part of the rows, as once, few or many counts, or as a class when the clone is expanded.

>TRBV4-1|TRBD2|TRBJ2-5|-
TGCGCCAGCAGCCAAGATATCCCTAGCGGGAGGGCCGGGGAGACCCAGTACTTC
CASSQDIPSGRAGETQYF
>TRBV27|TRBD1|TRBJ1-2|-
TGTGCCAGCAGAGGGGGCCGGGATTATAACTATGGCTACACCTTC
CASRGGRDYNYGYTF
>TRBV2|TRBD2|TRBJ2-2|-
TGTGCCAGCAGTGAATATCTAGCGGTCACCGGGGAGCTGTTTTTT
CASSEYLAVTGELFF
>TRBV28|-|TRBJ1-4|-
TGTGCCAGCAGTCAACCCACGGTGGATGAAAAACTGTTTTTT
CASSQPTVDEKLFF
>TRBV9|TRBD1|TRBJ2-7|-
TGTGCCAGCAGCGTGTCAGGGACAGGGGGTCTAGGCGAGCAGTACTTC
CASSVSGTGGLGEQYF
>TRBV5-6|-|TRBJ1-4|-
TGTGCCAGCAGCTTCGGCAGGGGAAATGAAAAACTGTTTTTT
CASSFGRGNEKLFF
>TRBV4-3|TRBD2|TRBJ2-7|-
TGCGCCAGCAGCCAGGGACAGACTAGCGGGAGTCAGAAGCAGTACTTC
CASSQGQTSGSQKQYF
>TRBV7-2|-|TRBJ2-1|-
TGTGCCAGCAGCGGAGGACGGGCCAATGAGCAGTTCTTC
CASSGGRANEQFF
>TRBV7-8|TRBD2|TRBJ2-7|-
TGTGCCAGCAGCTTAGCTCCTAGCGGGAGTTACGAGCAGTACTTC
CASSLAPSGSYEQYF
>TRBV12-2|-|TRBJ1-5|-
TGTGCAAGTCGCCCCAGGACACAGGATCAGCCCCAGCATTTT
CASRPRTQDQPQHF
>TRBV6-2/TRBV6-3|TRBD2|TRBJ2-3|few
TGTGCCAGCAGTCACGGACTAGCGGCCACAGATACGCAGTATTTT
CASSHGLAATDTQYF
>TRBV11-2|-|TRBJ2-6|-
TGTGCCAGCAGCTTTCAACTAGTCCCTGGGGCCAACGTCCTGACTTTC
CASSFQLVPGANVLTF
>TRBV15|TRBD1|TRBJ1-1|-
TGTGCCACCAGCAGAGCGGACAGGGGCGACACTGAAGCTTTCTTT
CATSRADRGDTEAFF
>TRBV28|-|TRBJ2-7|-
TGTGCCAGCAGTTCCTTGGGCAACGAGCAGTACTTC
CASSSLGNEQYF
>TRBV6-6|TRBD1|TRBJ1-1|-
TGTGCCAGCAGTTACGTGGCAGGGGGCACTGAAGCTTTCTTT
CASSYVAGGTEAFF
>TRBV5-1|TRBD1|TRBJ2-7|once
TGCGCCAGCAGCTTGGGAGGGACAGCTTTTTCCTACGAGCAGTACTTC
CASSLGGTAFSYEQYF